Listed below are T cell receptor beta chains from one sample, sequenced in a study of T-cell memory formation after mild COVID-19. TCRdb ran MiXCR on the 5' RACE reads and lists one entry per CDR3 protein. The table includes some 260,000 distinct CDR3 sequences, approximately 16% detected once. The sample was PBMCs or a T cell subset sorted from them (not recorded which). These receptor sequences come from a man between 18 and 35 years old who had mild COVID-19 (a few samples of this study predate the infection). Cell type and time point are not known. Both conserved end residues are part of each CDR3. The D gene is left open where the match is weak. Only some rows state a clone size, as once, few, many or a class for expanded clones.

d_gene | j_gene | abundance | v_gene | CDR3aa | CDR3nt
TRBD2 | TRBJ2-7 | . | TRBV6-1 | CASSDGTSGGHEQYF | TGTGCCAGCAGTGATGGGACTAGCGGGGGGCACGAGCAGTACTTC
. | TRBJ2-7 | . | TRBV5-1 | CASSLDGVGEQYF | TGCGCCAGCAGCTTGGATGGGGTCGGAGAGCAGTACTTC
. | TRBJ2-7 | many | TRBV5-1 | CASSSDSYEQYF | TGCGCCAGCAGTTCCGACAGCTACGAGCAGTACTTC
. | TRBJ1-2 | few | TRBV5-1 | CASSLRGANYGYTF | TGCGCCAGCAGCTTGAGGGGAGCTAACTATGGCTACACCTTC
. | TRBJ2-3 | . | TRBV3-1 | CASSLLPTPRPGTDTQYF | TGTGCCAGCAGCCTACTCCCAACTCCCAGGCCGGGCACAGATACGCAGTATTTT
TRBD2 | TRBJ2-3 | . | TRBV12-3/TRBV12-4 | CASRGLAGHTQYF | TGTGCCAGCCGAGGACTAGCGGGGCATACGCAGTATTTT
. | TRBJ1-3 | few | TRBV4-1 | CASRHGPKGNSGNTIYF | TGCGCCAGCAGGCATGGACCAAAGGGAAACTCTGGAAACACCATATATTTT
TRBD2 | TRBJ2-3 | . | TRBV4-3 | CASSRMTSGGITDTQYF | TGCGCCAGCAGCCGGATGACTAGCGGGGGGATCACAGATACGCAGTATTTT
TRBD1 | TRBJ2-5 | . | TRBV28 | CASRGYGRFQDRGNGETQYF | TGTGCCAGCAGGGGATACGGGCGTTTCCAGGACAGGGGGAATGGTGAGACCCAGTACTTC
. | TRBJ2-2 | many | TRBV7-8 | CASSLQGQTTGELFF | TGTGCCAGCAGCCTTCAAGGGCAGACCACCGGGGAGCTGTTTTTT
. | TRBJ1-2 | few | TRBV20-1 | CSASSGATNYGYTF | TGCAGTGCTAGTTCCGGGGCAACTAACTATGGCTACACCTTC
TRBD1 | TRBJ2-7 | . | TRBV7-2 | CASSPPGQGAEQYF | TGTGCCAGCAGCCCTCCGGGACAGGGGGCCGAGCAGTACTTC
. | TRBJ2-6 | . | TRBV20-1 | CSAPGYGGANVLTF | TGCAGTGCTCCAGGGTATGGCGGGGCCAACGTCCTGACTTTC
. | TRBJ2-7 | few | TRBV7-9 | CASSHDSLSYEQYF | TGTGCCAGCAGTCACGACAGCCTCTCCTACGAGCAGTACTTC
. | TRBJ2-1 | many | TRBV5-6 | CASSRGGDEQFF | TGTGCCAGCAGTCGGGGAGGAGATGAGCAGTTCTTC
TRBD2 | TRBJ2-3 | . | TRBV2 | CASSFLLAGGEGTDTQYF | TGTGCCAGCAGTTTTTTACTAGCGGGGGGGGAAGGCACAGATACGCAGTATTTT
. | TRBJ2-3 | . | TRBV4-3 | CASSRGGAGGDTQYF | TGCGCCAGCAGCCGAGGCGGGGCCGGGGGAGATACGCAGTATTTT
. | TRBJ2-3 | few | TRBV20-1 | CSARDHRGTDTQYF | TGCAGTGCTAGAGATCACAGGGGCACAGATACGCAGTATTTT
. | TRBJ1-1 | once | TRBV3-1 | CASSHSDSYTEAFF | TGTGCCAGCAGCCACAGTGACAGTTACACTGAAGCTTTCTTT
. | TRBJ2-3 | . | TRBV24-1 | CATSDSRGAHTQYF | TGTGCCACCAGTGATTCCCGGGGGGCGCATACGCAGTATTTT
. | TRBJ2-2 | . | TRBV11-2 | CASSPQTGTGELFF | TGTGCCAGCAGCCCGCAGACTGGAACCGGGGAGCTGTTTTTT
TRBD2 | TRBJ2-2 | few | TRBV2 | CASSPAGGQNTGELFF | TGTGCCAGCAGCCCAGCGGGGGGCCAGAACACCGGGGAGCTGTTTTTT